This T cell receptor (beta chain) was captured by sequencing in a study of T cell clonotyping in hematopoietic cell transplantation. The overall study: Pretransplant recipient samples were taken after cytoreduction.

Findings and caveats of the study: Without cell sorting, CD4 versus CD8 contributions remain unresolved. At the given depth, recipient repertoires were over 95% de novo clonotypes.

Clones were sequenced by immunoSEQ multiplex PCR, and TCRdb holds only the in-frame ones, with some missing. The sample holds approximately 39,000 clones, roughly 94% seen once. Between the trimmed V and J ends, which lost 6 bases and 1 base, there was a span of 13 bases. Germline V CDR1 and CDR2: MNHNY, SVGAGI (reference sequence). The CDR3 spans 15 residues. Regarding time point: recipient sample about 28 days before transplant, after cytoreduction. Recipients were bled about 28 days pretransplant and at posttransplant days 30, 100, 180. For this clone: What it recognizes is unknown.

The chain carries TRBV6-6 and TRBJ1-5; no definite D call. The sample consisted of peripheral blood mononuclear cells, taken before stem cell transplant. The sequence was collected from a man aged 35 to 55 with chronic myeloid leukemia. Some clones in this sample may be carry-over from other donors' samples. CDR3: CASSRGFESNQPQHF. In DNA form, the CDR3 reads TGTGCCAGCAGCCGGGGATTCGAAAGCAATCAGCCCCAGCATTTT.